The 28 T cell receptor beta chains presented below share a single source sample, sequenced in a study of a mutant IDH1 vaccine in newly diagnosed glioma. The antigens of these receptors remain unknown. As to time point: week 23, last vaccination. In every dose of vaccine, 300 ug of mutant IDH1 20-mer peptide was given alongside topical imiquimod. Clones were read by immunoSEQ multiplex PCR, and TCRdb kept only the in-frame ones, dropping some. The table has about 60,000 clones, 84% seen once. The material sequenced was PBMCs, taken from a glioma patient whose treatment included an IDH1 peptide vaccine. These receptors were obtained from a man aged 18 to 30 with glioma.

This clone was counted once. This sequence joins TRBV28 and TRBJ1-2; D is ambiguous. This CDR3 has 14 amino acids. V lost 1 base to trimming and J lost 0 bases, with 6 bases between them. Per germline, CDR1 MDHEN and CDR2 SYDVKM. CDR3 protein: CASSLSGPNYGYTF. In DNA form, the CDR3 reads TGTGCCAGCAGTTTATCTGGCCCTAACTATGGCTACACCTTC.

The CDR3 DNA reads TGTGCCAGCAGCTTACCCCCGGGACAGGCGGATGGCTACACCTTC. It is translated as CASSLPPGQADGYTF. The V gene is TRBV7-9, the J gene TRBJ1-2, with 8 bases fitting TRBD1. V shed 2 bases and J 6 bases; nucleotides not matched to a gene: 8. CDR1 and CDR2 from the germline V gene are SEHNR and FQNEAQ (reference sequence). This CDR3 is built from 15 residues.

CDR3 DNA sequence: TGTGCCAGCTCACCACCGGGGGCCCACGAGCAGTACTTC. Protein sequence: CASSPPGAHEQYF. The chain uses TRBV18 and TRBJ2-7; weak D call: TRBD1 (6 bases). V lost 0 bases and J lost 5, with 8 bases in between. In germline, CDR1 is KGHSH, CDR2 LQKENI. The CDR3 runs to 13 residues.

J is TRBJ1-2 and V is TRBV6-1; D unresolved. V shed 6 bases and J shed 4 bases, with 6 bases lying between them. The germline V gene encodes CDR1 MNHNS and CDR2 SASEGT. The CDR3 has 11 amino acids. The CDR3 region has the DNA TGTGCCAGCAGAAACCTCTATGGCTACACCTTC. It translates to CASRNLYGYTF.

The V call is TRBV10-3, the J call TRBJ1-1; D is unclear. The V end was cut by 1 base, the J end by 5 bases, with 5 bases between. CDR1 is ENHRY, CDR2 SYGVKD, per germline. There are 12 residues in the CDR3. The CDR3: CAISEWQTEAFF. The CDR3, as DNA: TGTGCCATCAGTGAGTGGCAGACTGAAGCTTTCTTT.

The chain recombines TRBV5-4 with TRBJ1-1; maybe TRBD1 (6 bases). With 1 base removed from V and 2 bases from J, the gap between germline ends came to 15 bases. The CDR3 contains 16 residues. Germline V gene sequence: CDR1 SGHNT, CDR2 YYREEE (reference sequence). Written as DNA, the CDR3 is TGTGCCAGCAGCTTGCCCCCGGGACAAGATAACACTGAAGCTTTCTTT. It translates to CASSLPPGQDNTEAFF.

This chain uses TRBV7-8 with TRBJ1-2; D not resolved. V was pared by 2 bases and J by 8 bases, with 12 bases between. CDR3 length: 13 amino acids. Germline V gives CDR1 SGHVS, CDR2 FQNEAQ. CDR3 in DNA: TGTGCCAGCAGCTTATCGACTCGTACCGGCTACACCTTC. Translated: CASSLSTRTGYTF.

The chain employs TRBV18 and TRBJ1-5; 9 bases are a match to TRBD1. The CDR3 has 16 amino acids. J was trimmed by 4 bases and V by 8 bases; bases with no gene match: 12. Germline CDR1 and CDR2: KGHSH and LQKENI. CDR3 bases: TGTGCCAGCGCCCGGACAGGGGCCGGGAGGAATCAGCCCCAGCATTTT. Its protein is CASARTGAGRNQPQHF.

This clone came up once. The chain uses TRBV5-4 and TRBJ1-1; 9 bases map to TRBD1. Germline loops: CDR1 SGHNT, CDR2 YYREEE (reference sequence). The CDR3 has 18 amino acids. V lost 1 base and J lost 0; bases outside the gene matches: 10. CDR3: CASSLLTGGGNMNTEAFF. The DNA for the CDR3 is TGTGCCAGCAGCTTGTTGACAGGGGGGGGAAATATGAACACTGAAGCTTTCTTT.

DNA of the CDR3: TGTGCCATCAGTGACCCCTTGGCAGGAGGAGACACTGAAGCTTTCTTT. Encoded protein: CAISDPLAGGDTEAFF. The V gene is TRBV10-3, the J gene TRBJ1-1; D is unclear. The CDR3 has 16 residues. Per the germline V gene, CDR1 is ENHRY and CDR2 is SYGVKD. The V and J ends lost 3 bases and 3 bases respectively, with 17 bases between them.

CDR3 sequence: CSAGSYEQYF. Here the CDR3 DNA reads TGCAGTGCTGGAAGCTACGAGCAGTACTTC. The chain joins TRBV20-1 to TRBJ2-7, with D hard to call. The germline V gene has CDR1 DFQATT and CDR2 SNEGSKA (reference sequence). With 5 bases removed from V and 3 bases from J, the gap between germline ends came to 5 bases. The CDR3 covers 10 residues.

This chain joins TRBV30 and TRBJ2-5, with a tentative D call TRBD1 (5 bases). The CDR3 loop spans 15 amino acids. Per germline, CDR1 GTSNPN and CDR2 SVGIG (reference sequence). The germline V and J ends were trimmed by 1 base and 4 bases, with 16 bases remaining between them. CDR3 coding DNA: TGTGCCTGGAGTGCACAAACAGGCGGCGGAGAGACCCAGTACTTC. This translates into CAWSAQTGGGETQYF.

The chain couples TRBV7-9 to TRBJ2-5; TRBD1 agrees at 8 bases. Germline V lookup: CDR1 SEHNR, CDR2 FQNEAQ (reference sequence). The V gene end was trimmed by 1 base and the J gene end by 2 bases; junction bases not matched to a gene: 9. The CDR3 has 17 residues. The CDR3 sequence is CASSLVRGQGPQETQYF. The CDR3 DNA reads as TGTGCCAGCAGCTTAGTCAGGGGGCAAGGGCCTCAAGAGACCCAGTACTTC. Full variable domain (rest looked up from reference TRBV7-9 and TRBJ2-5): DTGVSQNPRHKITKRGQNVTFRCDPISEHNRLYWYRQTLGQGPEFLTYFQNEAQLEKSRLLSDRFSAERPKGSFSTLEIQRTEQGDSAMYLCASSLVRGQGPQETQYFGPGTRLLVL.

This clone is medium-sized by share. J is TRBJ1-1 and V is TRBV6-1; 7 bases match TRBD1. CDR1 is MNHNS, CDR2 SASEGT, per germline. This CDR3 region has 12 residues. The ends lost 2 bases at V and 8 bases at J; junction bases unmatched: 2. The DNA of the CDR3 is TGTGCCAGCAGTGAACCGACAGGGGAAGCTTTCTTT. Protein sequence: CASSEPTGEAFF.

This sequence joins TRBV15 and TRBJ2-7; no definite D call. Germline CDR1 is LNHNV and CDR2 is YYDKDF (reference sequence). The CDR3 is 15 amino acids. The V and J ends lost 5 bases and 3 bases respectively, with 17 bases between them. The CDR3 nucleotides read TGTGCCACCAGCGCCATGTTAGGCCCAAACTACGAGCAGTACTTC. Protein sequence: CATSAMLGPNYEQYF.

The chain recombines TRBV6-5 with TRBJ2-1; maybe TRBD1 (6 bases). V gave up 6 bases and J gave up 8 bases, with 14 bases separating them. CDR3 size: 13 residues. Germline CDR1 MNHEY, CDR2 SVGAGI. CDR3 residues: CASRLQGRDEQFF. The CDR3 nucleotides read TGTGCCAGCAGATTACAGGGAAGGGATGAGCAGTTCTTC.

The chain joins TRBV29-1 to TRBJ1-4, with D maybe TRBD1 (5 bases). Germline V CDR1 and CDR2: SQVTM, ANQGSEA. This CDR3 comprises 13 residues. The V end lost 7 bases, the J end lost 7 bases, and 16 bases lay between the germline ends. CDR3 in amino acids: CSAHAGTGEKLFF. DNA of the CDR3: TGCAGCGCGCACGCCGGGACGGGTGAAAAACTGTTTTTT.

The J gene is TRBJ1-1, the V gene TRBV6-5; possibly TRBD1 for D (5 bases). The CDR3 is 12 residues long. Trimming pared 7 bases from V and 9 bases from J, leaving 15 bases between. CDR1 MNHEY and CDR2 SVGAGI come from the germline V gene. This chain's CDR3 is CASKTTGFQAFF. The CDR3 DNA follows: TGTGCCAGCAAGACTACAGGATTTCAAGCTTTCTTT.

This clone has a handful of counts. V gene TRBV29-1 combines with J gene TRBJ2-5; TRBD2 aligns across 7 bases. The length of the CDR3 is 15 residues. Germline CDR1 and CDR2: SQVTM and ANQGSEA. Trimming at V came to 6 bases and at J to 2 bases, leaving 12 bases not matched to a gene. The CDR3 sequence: CSVAVGGRGQETQYF. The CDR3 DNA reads TGCAGCGTGGCGGTTGGCGGGAGAGGACAAGAGACCCAGTACTTC.

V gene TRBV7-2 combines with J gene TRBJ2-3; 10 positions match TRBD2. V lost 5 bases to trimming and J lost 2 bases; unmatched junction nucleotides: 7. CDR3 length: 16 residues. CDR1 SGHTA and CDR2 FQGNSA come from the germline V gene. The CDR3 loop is CASSQWGLANTDTQYF. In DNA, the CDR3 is TGTGCCAGCAGCCAGTGGGGACTAGCGAACACAGATACGCAGTATTTT. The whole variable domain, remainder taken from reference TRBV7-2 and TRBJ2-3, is GAGVSQSPSNKVTEKGKDVELRCDPISGHTALYWYRQSLGQGLEFLIYFQGNSAPDKSGLPSDRFSAERTGGSVSTLTIQRTQQEDSAVYLCASSQWGLANTDTQYFGPGTRLTVL.

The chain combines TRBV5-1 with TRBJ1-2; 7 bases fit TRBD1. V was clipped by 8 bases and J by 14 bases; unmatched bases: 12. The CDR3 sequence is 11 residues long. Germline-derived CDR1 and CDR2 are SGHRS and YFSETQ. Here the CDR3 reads CASRTGDRETF. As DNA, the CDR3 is TGCGCCAGTCGGACCGGGGACAGAGAGACCTTC.

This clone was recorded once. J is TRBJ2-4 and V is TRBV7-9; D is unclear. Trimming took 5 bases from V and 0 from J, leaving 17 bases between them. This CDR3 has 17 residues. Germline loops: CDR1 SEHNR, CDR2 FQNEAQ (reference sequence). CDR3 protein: CASSPSGLGLAKNIQYF. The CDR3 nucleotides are TGTGCCAGCAGCCCATCGGGTCTGGGTTTAGCCAAAAACATTCAGTACTTC.

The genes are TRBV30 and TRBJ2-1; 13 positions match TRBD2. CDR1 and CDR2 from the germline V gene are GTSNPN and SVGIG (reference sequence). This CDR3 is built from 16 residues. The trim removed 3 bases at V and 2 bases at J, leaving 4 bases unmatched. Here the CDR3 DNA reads TGTGCCTGGAGGATAGGACTAGCGGGGGCCTACAATGAGCAGTTCTTC. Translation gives CAWRIGLAGAYNEQFF. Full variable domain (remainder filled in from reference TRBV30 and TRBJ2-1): SQTIHQWPATLVQPVGSPLSLECTVEGTSNPNLYWYRQAAGRGLQLLFYSVGIGQISSEVPQNLSASRPQDRQFILSSKKLLLSDSGFYLCAWRIGLAGAYNEQFFGPGTRLTVL.

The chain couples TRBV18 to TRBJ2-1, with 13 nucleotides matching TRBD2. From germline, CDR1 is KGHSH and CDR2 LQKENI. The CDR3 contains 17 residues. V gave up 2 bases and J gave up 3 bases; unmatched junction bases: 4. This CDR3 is CASSPTSGRAYYNEQFF. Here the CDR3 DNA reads TGTGCCAGCTCACCAACTAGCGGGAGGGCCTACTACAATGAGCAGTTCTTC.

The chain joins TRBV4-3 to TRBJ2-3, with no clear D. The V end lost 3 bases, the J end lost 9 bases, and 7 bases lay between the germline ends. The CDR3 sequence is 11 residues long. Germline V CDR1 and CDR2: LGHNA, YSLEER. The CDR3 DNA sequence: TGCGCCAGCAGCCAGGGTTGGACGCAGTATTTT. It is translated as CASSQGWTQYF.

The CDR3 loop is CASSLPGTGSYEQYF. CDR3 in DNA: TGCGCCAGCAGCCTACCCGGGACAGGCTCCTACGAGCAGTACTTC. V usage is TRBV4-1 and J usage is TRBJ2-7; TRBD1 agrees at 8 bases. The CDR3 has 15 amino acids. Germline CDR1 MGHRA, CDR2 YSYEKL. Trimming at V came to 4 bases and at J to 0 bases, leaving 5 bases not matched to a gene.

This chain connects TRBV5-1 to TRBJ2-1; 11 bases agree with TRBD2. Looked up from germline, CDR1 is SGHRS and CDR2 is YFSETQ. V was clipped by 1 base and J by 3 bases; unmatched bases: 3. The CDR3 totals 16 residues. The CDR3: CASSLTSGGLYNEQFF. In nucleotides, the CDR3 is TGCGCCAGCAGCTTGACTAGCGGGGGTCTCTACAATGAGCAGTTCTTC.

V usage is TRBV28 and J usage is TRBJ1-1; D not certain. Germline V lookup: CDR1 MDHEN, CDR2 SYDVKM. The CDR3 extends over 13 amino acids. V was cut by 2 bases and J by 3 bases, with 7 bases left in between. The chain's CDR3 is CASSLGSDTEAFF. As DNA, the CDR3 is TGTGCCAGCAGTTTAGGGTCGGACACTGAAGCTTTCTTT.